What follows are 22 T cell receptor beta chains derived from one specimen sequenced in a study of T cell repertoires in cytomegalovirus infection. TCRdb reprocessed the reads with MiXCR, giving one entry per CDR3 protein. The sample records nearly 700,000 distinct CDR3 sequences, around a third being singletons. Their target antigens are unknown. The starting material was cultured PBMCs, obtained from culture after CMV antigen stimulation. The receptors come from a human donor in good health (CMV status not recorded). Some clones in this sample may be carry-over from other donors' samples.

The CDR3 region is CSTPGRGGAFF. The DNA of the CDR3 is TGCAGCACTCCCGGCCGGGGGGGAGCTTTCTTT. The chain combines TRBV29-1 with TRBJ1-1; TRBD1 is a possible D gene (5 bases). Germline CDR1 reads SQVTM; CDR2 reads ANQGSEA. The CDR3 spans 11 residues. V was pared by 8 bases and J by 10 bases, with 17 bases between.

This clonotype has more than one count but fewer than ten. The rearrangement links TRBV28 to TRBJ2-7, with unresolved D. Germline V lookup: CDR1 MDHEN, CDR2 SYDVKM. There are 15 residues in the CDR3. With 10 bases removed from V and 0 bases from J, the gap between germline ends came to 19 bases. This chain's CDR3 is CATTQFGLSSYEQYF. For the CDR3, the DNA is TGTGCCACCACGCAGTTCGGGCTCAGCTCCTACGAGCAGTACTTC.

The chain couples TRBV27 to TRBJ1-6; D uncertain. Trimming stripped 5 bases from V and 6 bases from J, with 11 bases between. The CDR3 has 14 residues. The germline V gene encodes CDR1 MNHEY and CDR2 SMNVEV (reference sequence). The DNA for the CDR3 is TGTGCCAGCAGTCCCCTGGACGGTAATTCACCCCTCCACTTT. It is translated as CASSPLDGNSPLHF.

Only a few counts were recorded for this clonotype. The rearrangement uses TRBV11-2 and TRBJ1-6; unclear D gene. The CDR3 covers 16 residues. Germline V gives CDR1 SGHAT, CDR2 FQNNGV. Trimming took 3 bases from V and 17 from J, leaving 26 bases between them. CDR3 residues: CASSFSSPERGRPVHF. CDR3 nucleotide sequence: TGTGCCAGCAGCTTCTCTTCCCCCGAACGTGGGCGACCGGTCCACTTT.

The rearrangement joins TRBV20-1 to TRBJ2-3; D not resolved. The CDR3 is 12 amino acids. Between the trimmed V and J ends, which lost 3 bases and 2 bases, there was a span of 6 bases. CDR1 and CDR2 (germline): DFQATT, SNEGSKA (reference sequence). In nucleotides, the CDR3 is TGCAGTGCTAGGACCACCACAGATACGCAGTATTTT. Its protein product is CSARTTTDTQYF.

The CDR3 DNA is TGTGCCAGCAGCTTAGCGGGGGACACCAATGAGCAGTTCTTC. Its protein is CASSLAGDTNEQFF. This chain connects TRBV7-9 to TRBJ2-1; D might be TRBD1 (6 bases). V dropped 0 bases and J dropped 6 bases, with 9 bases sitting between them. CDR3 length equals 14 residues. Germline V gene sequence: CDR1 SEHNR, CDR2 FQNEAQ (reference sequence).

This clonotype was detected a few times. J is TRBJ1-4 and V is TRBV4-1; possibly TRBD1 for D (6 bases). CDR1 and CDR2 from the germline V gene are MGHRA and YSYEKL. V was trimmed by 2 bases and J by 8 bases, leaving 15 bases between them. This CDR3 region has 15 residues. This CDR3 reads CASSQPGGGSEKLFF. The CDR3 DNA reads as TGCGCCAGCAGCCAACCTGGGGGGGGCTCCGAAAAACTGTTTTTT.

The chain combines TRBV18 with TRBJ2-2; tentatively, D is TRBD1 or TRBD2 (6 bases each). The V gene lost 2 bases and the J gene lost 2 bases, with 12 bases spanning the gap. The germline V gene has CDR1 KGHSH and CDR2 LQKENI. There are 16 residues in the CDR3. The CDR3 sequence is CASSPESGANTGELFF. The CDR3 DNA follows: TGTGCCAGCTCACCAGAGTCGGGGGCCAACACCGGGGAGCTGTTTTTT.

The gene calls are TRBV5-1 and TRBJ1-1; D call uncertain. Between the trimmed V and J ends, which lost 2 bases and 3 bases, there was a span of 11 bases. Per germline, CDR1 SGHRS and CDR2 YFSETQ. The CDR3 totals 14 residues. CDR3 sequence reads: CASSFLGRDTEAFF. The DNA of the CDR3 is TGCGCCAGCAGCTTCTTAGGTAGGGACACTGAAGCTTTCTTT.

The rearrangement joins TRBV28 to TRBJ2-1; tentative D call: TRBD1 (5 bases). CDR1 is MDHEN, CDR2 SYDVKM, per germline. The CDR3 loop spans 15 amino acids. The V and J ends lost 2 bases and 8 bases respectively, with 16 bases between them. This chain's CDR3 is CASSLQGVVTDEQFF. As DNA, the CDR3 is TGTGCCAGCAGTTTACAGGGTGTTGTCACGGATGAGCAGTTCTTC.

Comment on this clonotype: The missing conserved phenylalanine or tryptophan at the end of this CDR3 makes a read error likely. The chain employs TRBV27 and TRBJ2-3; D perhaps matches TRBD2 (5 bases). This CDR3 comprises 14 residues. The germline V gene has CDR1 MNHEY and CDR2 SMNVEV (reference sequence). Trimming took off 6 bases at V and 0 bases at J, with 10 bases between the two ends. CDR3 DNA: TGTGCCAGCAGGCTCTGGGAGAGCACAGATACGCAGTATTTG. It codes for CASRLWESTDTQYL.

About this clonotype: It may be a read error: a sequence one base away is much more abundant. The gene calls are TRBV19 and TRBJ1-1; tentatively, D is TRBD1 (5 bases). This CDR3 has 12 residues. Per the germline V gene, CDR1 is LNHDA and CDR2 is SQIVND (reference sequence). The CDR3 loop is CVSSGWGFEAFF. The CDR3 DNA reads as TGTGTCAGTTCAGGTTGGGGCTTCGAAGCTTTCTTT.

This clonotype was found many times. CDR3 sequence: CASEFRAGLGTGELFF. The CDR3, as DNA: TGTGCCAGCGAGTTTAGAGCGGGGTTGGGCACCGGGGAGCTGTTTTTT. V and J are TRBV7-2 and TRBJ2-2, with TRBD2 identical over 7 bases. This CDR3 contains 16 residues. Germline-derived CDR1 and CDR2 are SGHTA and FQGNSA. V shed 8 bases and J 4 bases; nucleotides not matched to a gene: 13.

The table lists this clonotype with a few counts. V usage is TRBV7-9 and J usage is TRBJ2-7, with TRBD2 identical over 12 bases. Looked up from germline, CDR1 is SEHNR and CDR2 is FQNEAQ (reference sequence). This CDR3 has 15 residues. V shed 4 bases, J shed 4 bases, and the junction held 5 bases outside the gene matches. The CDR3 DNA reads as TGTGCCAGCAGCTCCTCGGGACTAGCGGGTTACGAGCAGTACTTC. Its translation is CASSSSGLAGYEQYF.

This chain joins TRBV19 and TRBJ1-5; 8 bases align to TRBD1. This CDR3 comprises 15 residues. Per germline, CDR1 LNHDA and CDR2 SQIVND (reference sequence). Trimming took 0 bases from V and 9 from J; bases not matched to a gene: 7. The CDR3 region is CASSIESRGQGPQHF. For the CDR3, the DNA is TGTGCCAGTAGTATAGAGTCCAGGGGGCAAGGGCCCCAGCATTTT.

This rearrangement joins TRBV4-1 to TRBJ2-5, with 11 positions matching TRBD2. This CDR3 is built from 15 residues. Germline assignment: CDR1 MGHRA and CDR2 YSYEKL. V lost 1 base to trimming and J lost 5 bases; unmatched junction nucleotides: 3. The CDR3 nucleotides read TGCGCCAGCAGCCAAGCCGCTAGCGGGAGGGAGACCCAGTACTTC. Protein product: CASSQAASGRETQYF.

The chain links TRBV28 to TRBJ1-6, with D unclear. Germline V gene sequence: CDR1 MDHEN, CDR2 SYDVKM. V shed 6 bases and J shed 7 bases, with 22 bases lying between them. The CDR3 has 17 residues. CDR3 sequence: CASSLPRVGIANSPLHF. DNA for the CDR3: TGTGCCAGCAGCCTACCCCGGGTGGGGATCGCAAATTCACCCCTCCACTTT.

The chain uses TRBV7-2 and TRBJ2-5, with D tentatively TRBD1 (5 bases). Between the trimmed V and J ends, which lost 5 bases and 2 bases, there was a span of 27 bases. This CDR3 has 19 residues. Germline CDR1 is SGHTA and CDR2 is FQGNSA. DNA for the CDR3: TGTGCCAGCAGCACGCTGCCTAGGGGTACCCGCCTTCCACAAGAGACCCAGTACTTC. Encoded protein: CASSTLPRGTRLPQETQYF.

The chain has TRBV6-1 and TRBJ2-7, with D possibly being TRBD2 (6 bases). CDR3 size: 17 residues. Trimming left V 0 bases short and J 1 base short, with 16 bases between. Germline CDR1 is MNHNS and CDR2 is SASEGT. The CDR3 DNA is TGTGCCAGCAGTGAAGCGCTCTTTAGCGGTATATCCTACGAGCAGTACTTC. Amino acid sequence: CASSEALFSGISYEQYF.

The chain has TRBV12-3 or TRBV12-4 and TRBJ1-1; maybe TRBD1 (5 bases). The CDR3 covers 14 residues. Trimming removed 6 bases from V and 2 bases from J, with 13 bases in between. The chain's CDR3 is CASSMQGYNTEAFF. CDR3 DNA: TGTGCCAGCAGCATGCAGGGATATAACACTGAAGCTTTCTTT.

Concerning this clonotype: One end of the junction is discordant with germline, which a read error may explain. This chain uses TRBV5-3 with TRBJ2-1; a possible D gene is TRBD2 (5 bases). TRBV5-3 qualifies as an ORF whose function is uncertain. CDR3 length: 16 amino acids. The CDR3 spells CASSLEGRLAWNEQFF. Here the CDR3 DNA reads TGTGCCAGCAGCTTGGAAGGGCGGCTAGCATGGAATGAGCAGTTCTTC.

The chain employs TRBV10-3 and TRBJ2-7, with D hard to call. Germline V gene lookup returns CDR1 ENHRY and CDR2 SYGVKD. Trimming removed 7 bases from V and 2 bases from J, with 12 bases in between. This CDR3 has 13 residues. The CDR3: CAIINPRTYEQYF. For the CDR3, the DNA is TGTGCCATCATAAACCCGAGGACCTACGAGCAGTACTTC.